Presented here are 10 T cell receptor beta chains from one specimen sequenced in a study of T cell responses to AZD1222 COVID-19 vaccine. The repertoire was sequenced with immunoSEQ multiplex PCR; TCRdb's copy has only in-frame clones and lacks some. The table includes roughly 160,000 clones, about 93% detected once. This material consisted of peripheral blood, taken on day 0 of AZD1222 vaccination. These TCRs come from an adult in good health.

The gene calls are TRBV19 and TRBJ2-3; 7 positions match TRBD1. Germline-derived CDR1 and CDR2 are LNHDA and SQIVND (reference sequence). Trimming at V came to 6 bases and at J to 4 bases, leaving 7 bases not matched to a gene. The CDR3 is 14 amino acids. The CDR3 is CASRRQGGADTQYF. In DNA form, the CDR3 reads TGTGCCAGTAGGAGACAGGGTGGGGCAGATACGCAGTATTTT.

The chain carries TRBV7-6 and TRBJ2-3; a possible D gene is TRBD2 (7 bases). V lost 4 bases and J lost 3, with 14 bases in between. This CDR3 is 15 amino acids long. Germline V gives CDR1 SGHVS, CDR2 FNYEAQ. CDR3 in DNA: TGTGCCAGCAGCTCTTGGGGGCGGGAGACAGATACGCAGTATTTT. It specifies CASSSWGRETDTQYF.

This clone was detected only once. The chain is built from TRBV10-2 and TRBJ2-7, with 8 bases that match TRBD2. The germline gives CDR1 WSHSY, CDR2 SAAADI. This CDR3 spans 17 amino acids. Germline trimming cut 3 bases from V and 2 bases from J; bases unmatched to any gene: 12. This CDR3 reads CASSEITPLAGPYEQYF. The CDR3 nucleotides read TGCGCCAGCAGTGAAATCACTCCTTTAGCGGGACCCTACGAGCAGTACTTC.

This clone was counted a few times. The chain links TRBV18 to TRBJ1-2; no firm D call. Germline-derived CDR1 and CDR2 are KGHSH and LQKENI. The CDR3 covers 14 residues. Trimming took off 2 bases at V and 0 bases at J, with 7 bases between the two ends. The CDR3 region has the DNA TGTGCCAGCTCACCAAGCGGGTCTAACTATGGCTACACCTTC. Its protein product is CASSPSGSNYGYTF.

CDR3 DNA: TGTGCCACCAGCAGAGCCACAGGGTCGACCGGGGAGCTGTTTTTT. Translated: CATSRATGSTGELFF. This sequence joins TRBV15 and TRBJ2-2; D possibly corresponds to TRBD1 (6 bases). The CDR3 extends over 15 amino acids. The V end lost 1 base, the J end lost 5 bases, and 11 bases lay between the germline ends. The germline gives CDR1 LNHNV, CDR2 YYDKDF (reference sequence).

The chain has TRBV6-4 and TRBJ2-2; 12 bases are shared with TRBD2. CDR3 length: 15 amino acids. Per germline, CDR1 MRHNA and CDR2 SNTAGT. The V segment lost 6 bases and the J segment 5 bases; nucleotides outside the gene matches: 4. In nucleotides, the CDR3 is TGTGCCAGCAGCTTGACTAGCGGGGGAACCGGGGAGCTGTTTTTT. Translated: CASSLTSGGTGELFF.

For the CDR3, the DNA is TGCGCCAGCAGCCCACAAGGTCTCACCAATCAGCCCCAGCATTTT. Encoded protein: CASSPQGLTNQPQHF. This rearrangement joins TRBV4-1 to TRBJ1-5; D gene uncertain. Trimming left V 4 bases short and J 3 bases short, with 13 bases between. The CDR3 totals 15 residues. Germline CDR1 is MGHRA and CDR2 is YSYEKL.

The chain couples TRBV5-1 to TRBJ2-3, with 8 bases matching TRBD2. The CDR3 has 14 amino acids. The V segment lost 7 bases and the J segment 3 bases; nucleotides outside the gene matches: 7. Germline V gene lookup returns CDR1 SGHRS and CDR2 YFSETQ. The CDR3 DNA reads TGCGCCAGCCGCCCGGGGGGGAGGACAGATACGCAGTATTTT. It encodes CASRPGGRTDTQYF.

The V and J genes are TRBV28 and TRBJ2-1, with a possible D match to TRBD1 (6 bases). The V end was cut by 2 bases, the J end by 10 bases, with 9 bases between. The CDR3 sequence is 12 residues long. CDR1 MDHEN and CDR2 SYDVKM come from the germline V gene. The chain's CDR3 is CASSLLDREQFF. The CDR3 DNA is TGTGCCAGCAGTTTACTTGACAGGGAGCAGTTCTTC.

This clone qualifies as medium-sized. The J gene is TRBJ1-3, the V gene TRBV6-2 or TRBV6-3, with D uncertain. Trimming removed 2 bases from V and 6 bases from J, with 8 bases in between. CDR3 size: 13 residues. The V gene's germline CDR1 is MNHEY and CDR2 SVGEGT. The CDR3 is CASSYAVENTIYF. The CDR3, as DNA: TGTGCCAGCAGTTACGCAGTGGAAAACACCATATATTTT.